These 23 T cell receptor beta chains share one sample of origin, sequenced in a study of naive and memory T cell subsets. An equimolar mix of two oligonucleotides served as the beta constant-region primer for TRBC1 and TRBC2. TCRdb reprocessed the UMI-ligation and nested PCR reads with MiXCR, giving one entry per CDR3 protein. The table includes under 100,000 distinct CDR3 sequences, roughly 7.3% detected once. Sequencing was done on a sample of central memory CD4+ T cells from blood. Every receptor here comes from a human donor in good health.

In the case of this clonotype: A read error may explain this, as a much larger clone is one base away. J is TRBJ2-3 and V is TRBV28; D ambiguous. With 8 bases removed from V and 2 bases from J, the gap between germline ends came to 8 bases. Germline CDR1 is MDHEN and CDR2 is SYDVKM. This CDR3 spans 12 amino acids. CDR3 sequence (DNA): TGTGCCAGCTCTCAAGACACAGATACGCAGTATTTT. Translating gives CASSQDTDTQYF.

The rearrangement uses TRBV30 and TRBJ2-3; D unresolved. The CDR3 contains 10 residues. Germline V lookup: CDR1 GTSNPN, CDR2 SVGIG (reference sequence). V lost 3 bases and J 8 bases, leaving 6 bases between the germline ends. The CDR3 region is CAWSAATQYF. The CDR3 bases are TGTGCCTGGAGCGCCGCTACGCAGTATTTT.

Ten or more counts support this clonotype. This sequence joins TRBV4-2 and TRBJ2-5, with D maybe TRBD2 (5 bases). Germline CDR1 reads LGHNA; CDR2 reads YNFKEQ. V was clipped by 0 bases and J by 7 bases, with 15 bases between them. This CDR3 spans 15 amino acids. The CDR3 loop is CASSQEYEARGTQYF. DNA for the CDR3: TGTGCCAGCAGCCAAGAATATGAGGCCCGGGGGACCCAGTACTTC.

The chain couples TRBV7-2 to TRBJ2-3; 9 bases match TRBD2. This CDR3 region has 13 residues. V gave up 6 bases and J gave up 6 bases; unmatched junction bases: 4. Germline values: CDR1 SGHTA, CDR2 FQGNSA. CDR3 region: CASSSGSSDTQYF. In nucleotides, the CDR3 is TGTGCCAGCAGTAGCGGGAGTAGCGATACGCAGTATTTT.

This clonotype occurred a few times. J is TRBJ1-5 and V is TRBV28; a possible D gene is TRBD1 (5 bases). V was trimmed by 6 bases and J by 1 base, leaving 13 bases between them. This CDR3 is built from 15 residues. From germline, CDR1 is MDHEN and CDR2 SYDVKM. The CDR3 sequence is CASSLAGGSNQPQHF. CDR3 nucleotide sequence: TGTGCCAGCAGCCTGGCGGGGGGAAGCAATCAGCCCCAGCATTTT.

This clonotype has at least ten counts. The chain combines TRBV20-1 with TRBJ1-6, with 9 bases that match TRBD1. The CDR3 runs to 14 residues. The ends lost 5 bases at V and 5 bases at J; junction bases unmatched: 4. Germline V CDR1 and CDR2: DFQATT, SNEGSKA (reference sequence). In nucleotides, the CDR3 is TGCAGTGCTTCACAGGGGGCTAATAATTCACCCCTCCACTTT. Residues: CSASQGANNSPLHF.

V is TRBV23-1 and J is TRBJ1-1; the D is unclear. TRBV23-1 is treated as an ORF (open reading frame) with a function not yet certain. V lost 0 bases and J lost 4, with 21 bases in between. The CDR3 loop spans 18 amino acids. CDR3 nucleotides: TGCGCCAGCAGTCAATCGCCCTGCAATGGAGGGTCGGGCACTGAAGCTTTCTTT. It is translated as CASSQSPCNGGSGTEAFF.

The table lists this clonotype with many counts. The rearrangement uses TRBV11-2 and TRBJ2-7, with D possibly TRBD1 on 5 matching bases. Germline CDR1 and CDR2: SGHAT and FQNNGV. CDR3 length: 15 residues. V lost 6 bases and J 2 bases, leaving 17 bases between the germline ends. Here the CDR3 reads CASSRGNEDPYEQYF. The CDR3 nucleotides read TGTGCCAGCAGTAGGGGCAACGAGGACCCCTACGAGCAGTACTTC.

The CDR3 sequence is CSARQGSYNSPLHF. CDR3 DNA sequence: TGCAGTGCCAGACAGGGCTCCTATAATTCACCCCTCCACTTT. This rearrangement joins TRBV20-1 to TRBJ1-6, with TRBD1 matching over 7 bases. The CDR3 loop spans 14 amino acids. Germline V gene sequence: CDR1 DFQATT, CDR2 SNEGSKA (reference sequence). V lost 6 bases, J lost 0 bases, and 2 bases stayed unmatched.

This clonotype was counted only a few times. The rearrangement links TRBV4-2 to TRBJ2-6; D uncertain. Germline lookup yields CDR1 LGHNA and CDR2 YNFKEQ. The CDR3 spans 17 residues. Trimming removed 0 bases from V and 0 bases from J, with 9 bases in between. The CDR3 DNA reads TGTGCCAGCAGCCAAGATAAGGGCGTCTCTGGGGCCAACGTCCTGACTTTC. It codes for CASSQDKGVSGANVLTF.

In nucleotides, the CDR3 is TGCAGTGTCGTTAGCGGGAGGTACGACAATGAGCAGTTCTTC. This gives the protein CSVVSGRYDNEQFF. The V gene is TRBV20-1, the J gene TRBJ2-1, with TRBD2 identical over 10 bases. Germline V gives CDR1 DFQATT, CDR2 SNEGSKA (reference sequence). V lost 7 bases and J lost 5; bases outside the gene matches: 8. The CDR3 is 14 amino acids.

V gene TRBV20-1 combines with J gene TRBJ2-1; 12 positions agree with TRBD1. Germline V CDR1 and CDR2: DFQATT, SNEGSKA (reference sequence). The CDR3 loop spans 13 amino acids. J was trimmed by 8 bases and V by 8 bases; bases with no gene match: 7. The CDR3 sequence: CSIRDRGHDEQFF. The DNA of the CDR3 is TGCAGTATCCGGGACAGGGGGCACGATGAGCAGTTCTTC.

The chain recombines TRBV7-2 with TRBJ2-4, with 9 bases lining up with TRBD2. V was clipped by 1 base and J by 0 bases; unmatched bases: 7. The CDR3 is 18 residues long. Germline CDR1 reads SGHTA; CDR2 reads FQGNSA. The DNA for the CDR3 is TGTGCCAGCAGCTTAGTGCGGAGCGGGGGGTTAGCCAAAAACATTCAGTACTTC. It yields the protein CASSLVRSGGLAKNIQYF.

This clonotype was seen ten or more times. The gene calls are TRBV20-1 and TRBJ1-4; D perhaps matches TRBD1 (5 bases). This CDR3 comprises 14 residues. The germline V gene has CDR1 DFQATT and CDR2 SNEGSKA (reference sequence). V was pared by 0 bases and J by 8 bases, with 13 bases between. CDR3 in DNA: TGCAGTGCTAGAGATGGGGCAGAAAGGGAAAAACTGTTTTTT. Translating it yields CSARDGAEREKLFF.

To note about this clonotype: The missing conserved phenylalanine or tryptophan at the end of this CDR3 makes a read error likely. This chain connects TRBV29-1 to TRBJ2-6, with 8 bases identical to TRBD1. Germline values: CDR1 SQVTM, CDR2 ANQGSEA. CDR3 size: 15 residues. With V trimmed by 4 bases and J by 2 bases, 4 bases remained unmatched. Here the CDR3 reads CSVARGLTGANVLTL. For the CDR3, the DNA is TGCAGCGTTGCCAGGGGGCTAACTGGGGCCAACGTCCTGACTCTC.

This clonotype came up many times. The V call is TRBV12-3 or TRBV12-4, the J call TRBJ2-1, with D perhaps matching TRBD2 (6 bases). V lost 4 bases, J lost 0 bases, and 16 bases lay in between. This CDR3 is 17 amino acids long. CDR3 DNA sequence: TGTGCCAGCAGTTACGACCGGGACTTGAGCTCCTACAATGAGCAGTTCTTC. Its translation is CASSYDRDLSSYNEQFF.

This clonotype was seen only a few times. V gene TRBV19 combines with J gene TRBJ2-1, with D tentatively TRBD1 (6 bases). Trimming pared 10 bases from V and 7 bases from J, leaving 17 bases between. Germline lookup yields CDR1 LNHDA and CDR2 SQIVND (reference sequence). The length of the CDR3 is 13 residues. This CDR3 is CATNTGSANEQFF. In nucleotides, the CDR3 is TGTGCCACCAACACAGGGAGCGCGAATGAGCAGTTCTTC.

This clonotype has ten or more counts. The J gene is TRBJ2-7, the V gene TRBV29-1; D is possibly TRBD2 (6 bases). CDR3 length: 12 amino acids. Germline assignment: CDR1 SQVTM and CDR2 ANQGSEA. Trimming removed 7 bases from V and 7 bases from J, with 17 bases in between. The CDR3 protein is CSGGEEGEEQYF. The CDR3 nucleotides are TGCAGCGGGGGCGAGGAGGGTGAAGAGCAGTACTTC.

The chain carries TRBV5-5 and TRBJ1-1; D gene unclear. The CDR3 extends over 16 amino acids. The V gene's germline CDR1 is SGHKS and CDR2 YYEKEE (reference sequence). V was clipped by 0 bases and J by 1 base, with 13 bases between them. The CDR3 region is CASSLAPGVRNTEAFF. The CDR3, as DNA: TGTGCCAGCAGCTTGGCTCCCGGGGTCCGGAACACTGAAGCTTTCTTT.

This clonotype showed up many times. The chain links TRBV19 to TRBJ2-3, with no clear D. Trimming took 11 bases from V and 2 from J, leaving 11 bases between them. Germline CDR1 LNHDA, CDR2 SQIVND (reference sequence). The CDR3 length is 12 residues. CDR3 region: CASEANTDTQYF. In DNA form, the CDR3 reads TGTGCCTCTGAGGCAAACACAGATACGCAGTATTTT.

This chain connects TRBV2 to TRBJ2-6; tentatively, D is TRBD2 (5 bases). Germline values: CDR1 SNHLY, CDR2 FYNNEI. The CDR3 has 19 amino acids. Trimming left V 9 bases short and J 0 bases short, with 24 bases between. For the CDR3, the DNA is TGTGCCAGGAGAGGGCCACTCAGAGAGAGCCGCTCTGGGGCCAACGTCCTGACTTTC. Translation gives CARRGPLRESRSGANVLTF.

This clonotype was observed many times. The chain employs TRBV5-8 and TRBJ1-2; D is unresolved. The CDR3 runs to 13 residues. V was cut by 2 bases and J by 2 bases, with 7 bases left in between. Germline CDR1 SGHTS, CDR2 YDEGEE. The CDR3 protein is CASSFQRNYGYTF. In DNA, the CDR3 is TGTGCCAGCAGCTTCCAGAGGAACTATGGCTACACCTTC.

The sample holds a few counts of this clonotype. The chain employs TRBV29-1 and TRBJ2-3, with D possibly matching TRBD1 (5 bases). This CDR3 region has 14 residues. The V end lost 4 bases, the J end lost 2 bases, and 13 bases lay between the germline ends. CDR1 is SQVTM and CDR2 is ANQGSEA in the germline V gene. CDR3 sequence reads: CSVVPGLYTDTQYF. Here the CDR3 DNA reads TGCAGCGTTGTCCCAGGGCTGTACACAGATACGCAGTATTTT.